This TCR beta chain was retrieved from a study of shared clonotypes between healthy human individuals. Generated by immunoSEQ multiplex PCR, the TCRdb table keeps only in-frame clones and is missing some. Of 980,000 or so clones listed, 76% are singletons. V was cut by 5 bases and J by 4 bases, with 11 bases left in between. This CDR3 has 14 amino acids. Germline V gene sequence: CDR1 SGHAT, CDR2 FQDESV (reference sequence). This rearrangement joins TRBV11-1 to TRBJ1-4, with a weak D call TRBD1 (6 bases). What was sequenced was memory CD4+ T cells sorted from blood. Indicated subset: CD45RA-negative fraction. The clonotype was recovered from a man aged 18 to 29 in good health. The CDR3 DNA reads TGTGCCAGCAGCCCCGGACAGAATAATGAAAAACTGTTTTTT. Translation gives CASSPGQNNEKLFF.